This entry lists 4 T cell receptor beta chains sequenced from one sample in a study of T-cell reconstitution after alpha-beta-depleted transplantation in children. A library of TCRbeta sequences, prepared with unique molecular identifiers, was generated. TCRdb re-called the PCR reads through MiXCR, storing one row per CDR3 protein. Here the sample spans hundreds of thousands of distinct CDR3 sequences, around 17% being singletons. The source material was PBMCs from the stem cell graft donor, sampled from the stem cell graft. The receptors derive from a human donor who donated a stem cell graft to a child with acute myeloid leukemia.

The V and J genes are TRBV20-1 and TRBJ2-7, with D tentatively TRBD2 (7 bases). This CDR3 is 16 amino acids long. Deletions cut 6 bases from V and 9 bases from J, with 30 bases between. CDR1 and CDR2 from the germline V gene are DFQATT and SNEGSKA (reference sequence). Here the CDR3 reads CSAEGGISSVLGVQYV. CDR3 nucleotide sequence: TGCAGTGCAGAGGGGGGGATCTCCTCGGTCCTGGGGGTGCAGTACGTC.

This clonotype was detected many times. The chain carries TRBV20-1 and TRBJ1-6; tentative D call: TRBD1 (6 bases). This CDR3 spans 15 amino acids. The germline V and J ends were trimmed by 3 bases and 7 bases, with 16 bases remaining between them. Germline V CDR1 and CDR2: DFQATT, SNEGSKA (reference sequence). The chain's CDR3 is CSARGQGNANSPLHF. CDR3 in DNA: TGCAGTGCTAGGGGCCAGGGGAATGCGAATTCACCCCTCCACTTT.

The chain employs TRBV27 and TRBJ2-1; D might be TRBD1 (5 bases). Germline V gene lookup returns CDR1 MNHEY and CDR2 SMNVEV (reference sequence). Trimming stripped 2 bases from V and 8 bases from J, with 10 bases between. The CDR3 spans 13 residues. The CDR3 DNA follows: TGTGCCAGCAGTTTAAAGGGGATTCATGAGCAGTTCTTC. The encoded protein is CASSLKGIHEQFF.

This chain uses TRBV12-3 or TRBV12-4 with TRBJ2-5; 9 positions agree with TRBD1. The CDR3 consists of 14 residues. The junction had 10 bases not matched to a gene; V was cut back by 7 bases and J by 7 bases. The CDR3 reads CASTPGQGFWTQYF. The CDR3 nucleotides read TGTGCCAGCACTCCGGGACAGGGATTTTGGACCCAGTACTTC.